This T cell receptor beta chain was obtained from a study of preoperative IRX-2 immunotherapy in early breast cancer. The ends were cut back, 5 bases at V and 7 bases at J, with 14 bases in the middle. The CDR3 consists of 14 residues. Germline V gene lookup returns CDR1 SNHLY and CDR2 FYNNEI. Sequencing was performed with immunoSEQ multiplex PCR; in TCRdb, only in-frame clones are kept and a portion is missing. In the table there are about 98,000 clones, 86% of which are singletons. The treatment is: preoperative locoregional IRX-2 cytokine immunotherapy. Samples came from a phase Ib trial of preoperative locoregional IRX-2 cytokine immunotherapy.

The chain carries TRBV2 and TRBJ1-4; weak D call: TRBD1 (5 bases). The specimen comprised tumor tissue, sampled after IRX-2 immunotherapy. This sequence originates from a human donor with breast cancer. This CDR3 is CASSLSGPGEKLFF. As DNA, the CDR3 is TGTGCCAGCAGTTTATCGGGACCCGGTGAAAAACTGTTTTTT.